This T cell receptor beta chain was sequenced during a study of cytomegalovirus exposure and HLA in healthy donors. Study in general: Findings of an earlier analysis included some 120 million unique TCR beta sequences from 190 million or so T cells. Notes on the study in general: Among TCR beta chains, those listed as cytomegalovirus-associated numbered 164. Reports showed the classifier diagnosing cytomegalovirus status with high specificity and sensitivity.

Regarding this clone: As yet, its antigen is unknown.

Trimming took 2 bases from V and 8 from J, leaving 12 bases between them. Germline V lookup: CDR1 LNHDA, CDR2 SQIVND (reference sequence). CDR3 length equals 13 residues. Primers included in the PCR were 60 Vbeta and 13 Jbeta primers. Libraries were prepared by immunoSEQ multiplex PCR; TCRdb keeps only in-frame clonotypes and omits some of them. The sample contains about 150,000 clones, more than 75% of which appear only once. The rearrangement links TRBV19 to TRBJ1-2; D gene ambiguous. The origin of this receptor is a human donor in good health. Sequenced material: PBMCs. This CDR3 reads CASSIMMGEGYTF. CDR3 DNA: TGTGCCAGTAGTATAATGATGGGAGAAGGCTACACCTTC.